This T cell receptor (beta chain) was recorded in a study of early stage breast cancer tumors. The repertoire was sequenced with immunoSEQ multiplex PCR; TCRdb's copy has only in-frame clones and lacks some. The table lists 9,000 to 9,500 clones, roughly 70% of them singletons, with 7% to 9% in the top ten. Material: breast tumor tissue. The receptor was isolated from a person aged 45-60 years with breast cancer.

In DNA, the CDR3 is TGCGCCAGCAGCCATGGCACAGGGCCTAGCAATGAGCAGTTCTTC. This gives the protein CASSHGTGPSNEQFF. The chain joins TRBV4-1 to TRBJ2-1; TRBD1 might be the D (6 bases). Trimming stripped 3 bases from V and 6 bases from J, with 15 bases between. This CDR3 has 15 amino acids. Germline values: CDR1 MGHRA, CDR2 YSYEKL.